One and the same sample provided the 21 T cell receptor beta chains below, sequenced in a study of control samples from healthy donors and cancer patients. The data were produced by immunoSEQ multiplex PCR, yet TCRdb's version contains in-frame clones alone and is incomplete. Among around 230,000 clones listed, 85% to 95% were seen once. Sequencing input: blood. These receptor sequences come from a man aged 45-60 years in good health.

This chain joins TRBV12-3 or TRBV12-4 and TRBJ1-2, with D uncertain. The CDR3 spans 12 residues. V was pared by 4 bases and J by 3 bases, with 6 bases between. As DNA, the CDR3 is TGTGCCAGCAGTTCCGGACACTATGGCTACACCTTC. Protein sequence: CASSSGHYGYTF.

This CDR3 is CASSFTRAGELFF. The CDR3, as DNA: TGTGCCAGCAGCTTTACCAGGGCCGGGGAGCTGTTTTTT. This chain connects TRBV7-3 to TRBJ2-2, with D tentatively TRBD1 (5 bases). The V and J ends lost 3 bases and 6 bases respectively, with 8 bases between them. The CDR3 spans 13 residues. Germline loops: CDR1 SGHTA, CDR2 FQGTGA.

This clone was observed a handful of times. The rearrangement joins TRBV5-4 to TRBJ2-7; D is possibly TRBD1 (5 bases). The CDR3 is 13 amino acids. Between the trimmed V and J ends, which lost 7 bases and 3 bases, there was a span of 14 bases. Looked up from germline, CDR1 is SGHNT and CDR2 is YYREEE (reference sequence). For the CDR3, the DNA is TGTGCCAGCGGATCCCAGGGTGGCTACGAGCAGTACTTC. This encodes CASGSQGGYEQYF.

V gene TRBV28 combines with J gene TRBJ2-7, with 9 bases fitting TRBD1. The CDR3 loop spans 14 amino acids. The germline CDR1 and CDR2 sequences are MDHEN and SYDVKM. Losses at the gene ends were 5 bases for V and 4 bases for J; bases not matched to a gene: 6. CDR3 loop: CASSLGQGWYEQYF. CDR3 nucleotide sequence: TGTGCCAGCAGTCTGGGACAGGGCTGGTACGAGCAGTACTTC.

The chain has TRBV5-1 and TRBJ2-2; D perhaps matches TRBD2 (5 bases). The CDR3 spans 15 residues. Germline lookup yields CDR1 SGHRS and CDR2 YFSETQ. V was cut by 4 bases and J by 0 bases, with 10 bases left in between. CDR3 DNA: TGCGCCAGCAGCCGAGGAGGTACGAACACCGGGGAGCTGTTTTTT. It encodes CASSRGGTNTGELFF.

This clone showed up just once. V gene TRBV19 combines with J gene TRBJ1-2; D perhaps matches TRBD1 (6 bases). Germline CDR1 and CDR2: LNHDA and SQIVND (reference sequence). V was cut by 4 bases and J by 5 bases, with 17 bases left in between. The CDR3 totals 15 residues. The CDR3 coding sequence is TGTGCCAGTAGTACCCTGACAGGTTTGGGATATGGCTACACCTTC. Protein: CASSTLTGLGYGYTF.

V gene TRBV10-3 combines with J gene TRBJ2-3; TRBD2 aligns across 15 bases. Germline V CDR1 and CDR2: ENHRY, SYGVKD. Trimming at V came to 11 bases and at J to 3 bases, leaving 9 bases not matched to a gene. The CDR3 consists of 16 residues. The CDR3 DNA sequence: TGTGCCTCGCGGCTTGGGACTAGCGGGGGGACAGATACGCAGTATTTT. As protein: CASRLGTSGGTDTQYF.

This sequence joins TRBV29-1 and TRBJ2-1; a weak D match, TRBD2 (7 bases). V was pared by 8 bases and J by 0 bases, with 20 bases between. CDR3 size: 16 residues. The germline CDR1 and CDR2 sequences are SQVTM and ANQGSEA. DNA for the CDR3: TGCAGCATTCGAGGACTAGGGGGTAGCTCCTACAATGAGCAGTTCTTC. Encoded protein: CSIRGLGGSSYNEQFF.

The J gene is TRBJ1-6, the V gene TRBV28, with 7 bases identical to TRBD1. V trimming: 5 bases; J trimming: 5 bases; junction bases outside the gene matches: 6. The CDR3 runs to 15 residues. Germline V gene data show CDR1 as MDHEN and CDR2 as SYDVKM. CDR3 residues: CASSPGTVNNSPLHF. CDR3 nucleotides: TGTGCCAGCAGTCCGGGGACAGTCAATAATTCACCCCTCCACTTT.

The CDR3 DNA is TGCGCCAGCAGTCAGGACGTTGCTGGGGCCAACGTCCTGACTTTC. Its protein is CASSQDVAGANVLTF. The V gene is TRBV5-1, the J gene TRBJ2-6, with no clear D. The CDR3 spans 15 residues. The V gene's germline CDR1 is SGHRS and CDR2 YFSETQ. Trimming shortened V by 5 bases and J by 2 bases, and 11 bases separated the two germline ends.

The chain uses TRBV5-1 and TRBJ2-1, with D unresolved. Germline values: CDR1 SGHRS, CDR2 YFSETQ. V was pared by 0 bases and J by 0 bases, with 4 bases between. CDR3 size: 14 residues. The CDR3 DNA reads TGCGCCAGCAGCTTGGAGGTCTCCTACAATGAGCAGTTCTTC. This sequence encodes CASSLEVSYNEQFF.

The chain combines TRBV6-5 with TRBJ2-7, with D possibly matching TRBD1 (6 bases). The germline V gene has CDR1 MNHEY and CDR2 SVGAGI. Trimming shortened V by 0 bases and J by 3 bases, and 12 bases separated the two germline ends. The CDR3 totals 15 residues. The CDR3 spells CASSYSMAGDYEQYF. Here the CDR3 DNA reads TGTGCCAGCAGTTACTCGATGGCAGGGGACTACGAGCAGTACTTC.

V gene TRBV2 combines with J gene TRBJ1-4, with a possible D match to TRBD1 (5 bases). Trimming pared 3 bases from V and 5 bases from J, leaving 16 bases between. CDR1 and CDR2 (germline): SNHLY, FYNNEI. The length of the CDR3 is 16 residues. The CDR3 reads CASSDGLGRGNEKLFF. The CDR3 DNA is TGTGCCAGCAGTGATGGGTTGGGACGGGGCAATGAAAAACTGTTTTTT.

The J gene is TRBJ1-1, the V gene TRBV28, with 9 bases fitting TRBD1. CDR3 length equals 15 residues. Germline V gene data show CDR1 as MDHEN and CDR2 as SYDVKM. With V trimmed by 5 bases and J by 10 bases, 14 bases remained unmatched. The CDR3 DNA follows: TGTGCCAGCAGTCCCCCCGGGACAGGGCTCTTGGCAGCTTTCTTT. This codes for CASSPPGTGLLAAFF.

The J gene is TRBJ1-5, the V gene TRBV5-1, with TRBD1 as a possible D gene (6 bases). Trimming left V 4 bases short and J 4 bases short, with 12 bases between. Germline CDR1 reads SGHRS; CDR2 reads YFSETQ. This CDR3 comprises 14 residues. CDR3 amino acids: CASSTGTPNQPQHF. The CDR3 DNA reads as TGCGCCAGCAGCACGGGGACACCTAATCAGCCCCAGCATTTT.

CDR3 coding DNA: TGTGCCATCAGCATGACAGGGCAAAATTCACCCCTCCACTTT. It translates to CAISMTGQNSPLHF. This chain joins TRBV10-3 and TRBJ1-6, with 7 positions matching TRBD1. CDR3 length: 14 amino acids. Trimming at V came to 6 bases and at J to 7 bases, leaving 6 bases not matched to a gene. The germline V gene encodes CDR1 ENHRY and CDR2 SYGVKD.

This chain uses TRBV6-5 with TRBJ2-7, with 7 bases aligning to TRBD2. The CDR3 totals 13 residues. V lost 6 bases and J lost 3; bases outside the gene matches: 5. In germline, CDR1 is MNHEY, CDR2 SVGAGI. The CDR3 region is CASRASGGYEQYV. CDR3 in DNA: TGTGCCAGCAGGGCTTCGGGGGGCTACGAGCAGTACGTC.

The V call is TRBV9, the J call TRBJ2-3, with D tentatively TRBD2 (5 bases). Looked up from germline, CDR1 is SGDLS and CDR2 is YYNGEE. V lost 1 base and J 2 bases, leaving 8 bases between the germline ends. CDR3 length: 14 residues. CDR3 sequence reads: CASSVLALTDTQYF. DNA of the CDR3: TGTGCCAGCAGCGTACTAGCCCTCACAGATACGCAGTATTTT.

The chain joins TRBV24-1 to TRBJ2-3; D not resolved. Germline loops: CDR1 KGHDR, CDR2 SFDVKD. V lost 0 bases to trimming and J lost 0 bases, with 3 bases between them. This CDR3 comprises 14 residues. The CDR3 sequence is CATSDLTSTDTQYF. CDR3 in DNA: TGTGCCACCAGTGATTTGACTAGCACAGATACGCAGTATTTT.

V usage is TRBV5-1 and J usage is TRBJ1-3, with D possibly TRBD1 on 6 matching bases. Trimming stripped 4 bases from V and 0 bases from J, with 11 bases between. Germline V gene sequence: CDR1 SGHRS, CDR2 YFSETQ. This CDR3 has 15 amino acids. CDR3 residues: CASSGGTPSGNTIYF. The CDR3 nucleotides read TGCGCCAGCAGCGGTGGGACACCCTCTGGAAACACCATATATTTT. Complete variable domain (other parts from reference TRBV5-1 and TRBJ1-3): KAGVTQTPRYLIKTRGQQVTLSCSPISGHRSVSWYQQTPGQGLQFLFEYFSETQRNKGNFPGRFSGRQFSNSRSEMNVSTLELGDSALYLCASSGGTPSGNTIYFGEGSWLTVV.

This chain uses TRBV18 with TRBJ1-5; no clear D gene. The V end lost 5 bases, the J end lost 2 bases, and 7 bases lay between the germline ends. The CDR3 sequence is 13 residues long. Germline V CDR1 and CDR2: KGHSH, LQKENI. In DNA form, the CDR3 reads TGTGCCAGCTCAAAAATGCGCAATCAGCCCCAGCATTTT. Protein: CASSKMRNQPQHF. The full variable domain, its missing parts supplied by reference TRBV18 and TRBJ1-5, is NAGVMQNPRHLVRRRGQEARLRCSPMKGHSHVYWYRQLPEEGLKFMVYLQKENIIDESGMPKERFSAEFPKEGPSILRIQQVVRGDSAAYFCASSKMRNQPQHFGDGTRLSIL.